The present T cell receptor beta chain was sequenced within a study of shared clonotypes between healthy human individuals. This CDR3 has 17 amino acids. Germline V gives CDR1 SGHRS, CDR2 YFSETQ. The V and J ends lost 2 bases and 4 bases respectively, with 19 bases between them. Sequencing used immunoSEQ multiplex PCR; TCRdb keeps in-frame clones, though not all of them. The sample includes roughly 700,000 clones, approximately 79% of them seen just once. This clone was observed a few times. The sequenced material came from memory CD4+ T cells sorted from blood. Subset given: CD45RA-negative fraction. The chain is built from TRBV5-1 and TRBJ2-1; D call uncertain. This clonotype originated in a woman under 40 in good health. The CDR3 protein is CASSFGLSARAYNEQFF. CDR3 sequence (DNA): TGCGCCAGCAGCTTCGGGTTATCAGCCCGGGCTTACAATGAGCAGTTCTTC.